These 21 T cell receptor beta chains came from one sample sequenced in a study of T cell responses to AZD1222 COVID-19 vaccine. The data were produced by immunoSEQ multiplex PCR, yet TCRdb's version contains in-frame clones alone and is incomplete. The sample includes 70,000 to 80,000 clones, around 80% seen only once; the top ten take 47%. The material sequenced was peripheral blood, taken 28 days after the second AZD1222 dose. These receptors came from an adult who received the AZD1222 COVID-19 vaccine.

V is TRBV7-2 and J is TRBJ2-2; D is undetermined. The V and J ends lost 5 bases and 6 bases respectively, with 10 bases between them. CDR1 and CDR2 (germline): SGHTA, FQGNSA. The CDR3 is 13 amino acids. For the CDR3, the DNA is TGTGCCAGCAGCATCCTCCGTTCCGGGGAGCTGTTTTTT. As protein: CASSILRSGELFF.

This clone was picked up one time. The CDR3 loop is CSARDETQYF. CDR3 DNA sequence: TGCAGTGCTAGGGACGAGACCCAGTACTTC. The V gene is TRBV20-1, the J gene TRBJ2-5; D call uncertain. This CDR3 spans 10 amino acids. The germline CDR1 and CDR2 sequences are DFQATT and SNEGSKA (reference sequence). V was clipped by 3 bases and J by 5 bases, with 4 bases between them.

This chain uses TRBV6-5 with TRBJ2-3, with D perhaps TRBD1 or TRBD2 (5 bases each). The CDR3 extends over 12 amino acids. Trimming took 8 bases from V and 2 from J, leaving 8 bases between them. CDR1 and CDR2 (germline): MNHEY, SVGAGI. The chain's CDR3 is CASRDLTDTQYF. CDR3 coding DNA: TGTGCCAGCCGGGACCTCACAGATACGCAGTATTTT.

The chain links TRBV28 to TRBJ1-4; the match to TRBD1 covers 11 bases. The CDR3 covers 17 residues. CDR1 and CDR2 (germline): MDHEN, SYDVKM. V dropped 3 bases and J dropped 7; count of bases not matched to a gene: 10. The CDR3 DNA follows: TGTGCCAGCAGTTTGCCCGGGACAGGGGGAGGAAGTGAAAAACTGTTTTTT. Residues: CASSLPGTGGGSEKLFF.

The chain recombines TRBV5-6 with TRBJ2-2; 9 positions agree with TRBD1. This CDR3 contains 18 residues. V was pared by 6 bases and J by 7 bases, with 19 bases of the junction left unmatched. Looked up from germline, CDR1 is SGHDT and CDR2 is YYEEEE. The CDR3 DNA sequence: TGTGCCAGCACCTGGGCGGGACAGGGACGTGTTATGGACGGGGAGCTGTTTTTT. Translated, it gives CASTWAGQGRVMDGELFF.

As concerns this clone: Other DNA sequences from this sample encode an identical CDR3 as well. The chain links TRBV7-8 to TRBJ2-5; no reliable D call. V was cut by 1 base and J by 4 bases, with 10 bases left in between. Germline V gene data show CDR1 as SGHVS and CDR2 as FQNEAQ. The CDR3 contains 14 residues. CDR3 sequence: CASSLVGSGETQYF. For the CDR3, the DNA is TGTGCCAGCAGCTTAGTGGGCAGTGGAGAGACCCAGTACTTC.

The table lists this clone with a few counts. The chain links TRBV2 to TRBJ1-4; D remains ambiguous. The CDR3 is made up of 13 amino acids. CDR1 is SNHLY, CDR2 FYNNEI, per germline. V shed 4 bases and J shed 7 bases, with 10 bases lying between them. The CDR3 DNA sequence: TGTGCCAGCAGTGTCCGGGATGGTGAAAAACTGTTTTTT. Its protein is CASSVRDGEKLFF. The full variable domain, in which reference TRBV2 and TRBJ1-4 provide the parts outside the CDR3, is EPEVTQTPSHQVTQMGQEVILRCVPISNHLYFYWYRQILGQKVEFLVSFYNNEISEKSEIFDDQFSVERPDGSNFTLKIRSTKLEDSAMYFCASSVRDGEKLFFGSGTQLSVL.

The CDR3 nucleotides read TGCGCCAGCAGCTTGGTACGTGGGAACACTGAAGCTTTCTTT. It codes for CASSLVRGNTEAFF. The chain recombines TRBV5-1 with TRBJ1-1, with no clear D. CDR1 SGHRS and CDR2 YFSETQ come from the germline V gene. V lost 0 bases, J lost 1 base, and 7 bases lay in between. The CDR3 totals 14 residues.

This clone was detected once. The chain is built from TRBV9 and TRBJ2-5, with 9 bases that match TRBD2. The CDR3 length is 15 residues. Trimming at V came to 1 base and at J to 5 bases, leaving 6 bases not matched to a gene. Germline loops: CDR1 SGDLS, CDR2 YYNGEE. The CDR3 reads CASSVQPSGVETQYF. The DNA for the CDR3 is TGTGCCAGCAGCGTACAGCCTAGCGGGGTTGAGACCCAGTACTTC.

This chain connects TRBV7-2 to TRBJ2-1; TRBD2 might be the D (6 bases). This CDR3 contains 16 residues. Germline assignment: CDR1 SGHTA and CDR2 FQGNSA. V was trimmed by 5 bases and J by 3 bases, leaving 17 bases between them. CDR3 sequence (DNA): TGTGCCAGCAGCGGGACCACGAGGAGGGACTACAATGAGCAGTTCTTC. Encoded protein: CASSGTTRRDYNEQFF.

This rearrangement joins TRBV19 to TRBJ2-7; D remains ambiguous. CDR1 is LNHDA, CDR2 SQIVND, per germline (reference sequence). CDR3 length equals 14 residues. V gave up 1 base and J gave up 0 bases, with 7 bases separating them. The CDR3 loop is CASSIGSSSYEQYF. CDR3 DNA sequence: TGTGCCAGTAGTATAGGTTCGAGCTCCTACGAGCAGTACTTC.

The chain couples TRBV6-2 or TRBV6-3 to TRBJ1-1; TRBD1 aligns across 11 bases. Losses at the gene ends were 0 bases for V and 10 bases for J; bases not matched to a gene: 7. The CDR3 runs to 15 residues. Germline-derived CDR1 and CDR2 are MNHEY and SVGEGT. Written as DNA, the CDR3 is TGTGCCAGCAGTTACTCGGGACAGGGGGGCGCGGGAGCTTTCTTT. This sequence encodes CASSYSGQGGAGAFF.

The CDR3 DNA reads TGTGCCAGCAAAAAGGCAGATTCCTACGAGCAGTACTTC. Amino acids: CASKKADSYEQYF. The V and J genes are TRBV6-5 and TRBJ2-7; D not resolved. The CDR3 length is 13 residues. Germline CDR1 MNHEY, CDR2 SVGAGI. The V and J ends lost 7 bases and 1 base respectively, with 11 bases between them.

This chain uses TRBV27 with TRBJ2-3, with 8 bases lining up with TRBD1. J gave up 4 bases and V 6 bases, and 12 bases lay outside the gene matches. The germline V gene has CDR1 MNHEY and CDR2 SMNVEV (reference sequence). The CDR3 is 16 amino acids. The DNA for the CDR3 is TGTGCCAGCAGCATTCAGGGGGCCAGGACAGCAGATACGCAGTATTTT. Translation: CASSIQGARTADTQYF.

The V call is TRBV9, the J call TRBJ1-1; maybe TRBD1 (6 bases). Per the germline V gene, CDR1 is SGDLS and CDR2 is YYNGEE. CDR3 length equals 14 residues. V was trimmed by 2 bases and J by 1 base, leaving 9 bases between them. CDR3 sequence: CASSVGQRNTEAFF. CDR3 in DNA: TGTGCCAGCAGCGTTGGACAGAGGAACACTGAAGCTTTCTTT. The full variable domain, its missing parts supplied by reference TRBV9 and TRBJ1-1, is DSGVTQTPKHLITATGQRVTLRCSPRSGDLSVYWYQQSLDQGLQFLIQYYNGEERAKGNILERFSAQQFPDLHSELNLSSLELGDSALYFCASSVGQRNTEAFFGQGTRLTVV.

CDR3 in amino acids: CASSQGTDTQYF. DNA for the CDR3: TGTGCCAGCAGCCAGGGCACAGATACGCAGTATTTT. The chain has TRBV3-1 (or the pseudogene TRBV3-2) and TRBJ2-3; no firm D call. The germline V and J ends were trimmed by 3 bases and 1 base, with 2 bases remaining between them. This CDR3 is 12 amino acids long. Per germline, CDR1 LGHDT and CDR2 YNNKEL (reference sequence).

The chain joins TRBV27 to TRBJ1-5, with a tentative D call TRBD1 (6 bases). Germline assignment: CDR1 MNHEY and CDR2 SMNVEV (reference sequence). With 5 bases removed from V and 2 bases from J, the gap between germline ends came to 10 bases. This CDR3 contains 14 residues. DNA of the CDR3: TGTGCCAGCAGTCCCCGACAGGGCAATCAGCCCCAGCATTTT. It specifies CASSPRQGNQPQHF.

This CDR3 reads CASRLARSPDTQYF. CDR3 bases: TGTGCCAGCCGACTAGCCCGGTCTCCAGATACGCAGTATTTT. The chain joins TRBV18 to TRBJ2-3; 7 positions match TRBD2. Looked up from germline, CDR1 is KGHSH and CDR2 is LQKENI. This CDR3 is built from 14 residues. V dropped 8 bases and J dropped 4; count of bases not matched to a gene: 9.

The chain uses TRBV6-6 and TRBJ1-5; no reliable D call. From germline, CDR1 is MNHNY and CDR2 SVGAGI (reference sequence). Trimming left V 6 bases short and J 5 bases short, with 8 bases between. The CDR3 is made up of 12 amino acids. The CDR3 DNA reads as TGTGCCAGCAGGGCTAATGATCAGCCCCAGCATTTT. Amino acid sequence: CASRANDQPQHF.

The J gene is TRBJ1-5, the V gene TRBV28; no firm D call. CDR1 is MDHEN and CDR2 is SYDVKM in the germline V gene. The germline V and J ends were trimmed by 1 base and 5 bases, with 15 bases remaining between them. This CDR3 contains 16 residues. This CDR3 is CASSLFQVAVDQPQHF. CDR3 in DNA: TGTGCCAGCAGTTTATTTCAGGTTGCAGTCGATCAGCCCCAGCATTTT.

The CDR3 spells CATSGSGRWTGELFF. The CDR3 DNA follows: TGTGCCACCTCCGGGAGCGGGAGATGGACCGGGGAGCTGTTTTTT. The rearrangement links TRBV19 to TRBJ2-2; TRBD2 matches 8 bases. The CDR3 is 15 residues long. V trimming: 10 bases; J trimming: 5 bases; junction bases outside the gene matches: 12. Germline-derived CDR1 and CDR2 are LNHDA and SQIVND (reference sequence).